The 15 T cell receptor beta chains listed next were all sequenced from one sample in a study of identical twins. Each CDR3 protein gets one entry after TCRdb re-called the 5' RACE reads with MiXCR. The data contain about 530,000 distinct CDR3 sequences, around 15% of them seen just once; the ten biggest clones take up about 0.47%. These data also formed part of another study, on yellow fever vaccine responses in identical twins.

Sequences were obtained from CD4+ T cells sorted from blood. Receptors were obtained from a woman under 30 in good health.

This clonotype was detected ten times or more. The chain recombines TRBV24-1 with TRBJ2-1; D might be TRBD1 or TRBD2, each matching 5 bases. Germline V gene sequence: CDR1 KGHDR, CDR2 SFDVKD. Trimming stripped 0 bases from V and 15 bases from J, with 17 bases between. This CDR3 is built from 14 residues. DNA of the CDR3: TGTGCCACCAGTGATTTGGGGACCACCGGGACGCGGTTCTTC. Its translation: CATSDLGTTGTRFF.

At least ten counts were recorded for this clonotype. The V call is TRBV4-1, the J call TRBJ1-2, with a weak D call TRBD1 (5 bases). Trimming removed 1 base from V and 5 bases from J, with 14 bases in between. The germline V gene encodes CDR1 MGHRA and CDR2 YSYEKL. This CDR3 region has 15 residues. CDR3 sequence reads: CASSQGSPGGYGYTF. DNA for the CDR3: TGCGCCAGCAGCCAAGGCTCCCCCGGGGGGTATGGCTACACCTTC.

There are many counts of this clonotype. The chain is built from TRBV5-1 and TRBJ1-2; tentatively, D is TRBD1 (5 bases). Per germline, CDR1 SGHRS and CDR2 YFSETQ. This CDR3 has 15 amino acids. With 7 bases removed from V and 0 bases from J, the gap between germline ends came to 16 bases. The CDR3 loop reads CASRGDGMTNYGYTF. For the CDR3, the DNA is TGCGCCAGCCGAGGGGACGGAATGACTAACTATGGCTACACCTTC.

This chain connects TRBV29-1 to TRBJ2-1; 13 positions agree with TRBD2. The length of the CDR3 is 14 residues. V shed 7 bases and J 10 bases; nucleotides not matched to a gene: 10. Germline V gene data show CDR1 as SQVTM and CDR2 as ANQGSEA. The CDR3 bases are TGCAGCGACGGACTAGCGGGGGTCTCCGCGGAGCAGTTCTTC. Translating it yields CSDGLAGVSAEQFF.

The table lists this clonotype with a few counts. The rearrangement links TRBV2 to TRBJ2-4; a weak D match, TRBD2 (6 bases). V was trimmed by 4 bases and J by 4 bases, leaving 14 bases between them. Germline-derived CDR1 and CDR2 are SNHLY and FYNNEI. The CDR3 is made up of 15 amino acids. CDR3 coding DNA: TGTGCCAGCAGTGCGGAGGGAGTCGCGAAAAACATTCAGTACTTC. Translated: CASSAEGVAKNIQYF.

The sample holds a few counts of this clonotype. V gene TRBV20-1 combines with J gene TRBJ2-3; TRBD2 agrees at 13 bases. The CDR3 runs to 18 residues. Germline V gene sequence: CDR1 DFQATT, CDR2 SNEGSKA (reference sequence). J gave up 2 bases and V 2 bases, and 10 bases lay outside the gene matches. The CDR3 region has the DNA TGCAGTGCTAGATTCCAGCGGGGACTAGCGGGAATCACAGATACGCAGTATTTT. It yields the protein CSARFQRGLAGITDTQYF.

This clonotype was counted only a few times. This chain joins TRBV11-2 and TRBJ2-5; TRBD2 might be the D (7 bases). This CDR3 is built from 14 residues. CDR1 is SGHAT, CDR2 FQNNGV, per germline. Trimming shortened V by 5 bases and J by 6 bases, and 16 bases separated the two germline ends. CDR3 DNA sequence: TGTGCCAGCAGCCCCTCGCGGGGGCAGAAGACCCAGTACTTC. This codes for CASSPSRGQKTQYF. Full variable domain (remainder filled in from reference TRBV11-2 and TRBJ2-5): EAGVAQSPRYKIIEKRQSVAFWCNPISGHATLYWYQQILGQGPKLLIQFQNNGVVDDSQLPKDRFSAERLKGVDSTLKIQPAKLEDSAVYLCASSPSRGQKTQYFGPGTRLLVL.

The chain employs TRBV5-5 and TRBJ2-7, with 7 bases lining up with TRBD2. The J segment lost 4 bases and the V segment lost 0 bases, leaving 4 bases of the junction unmatched. Germline CDR1 is SGHKS and CDR2 is YYEKEE (reference sequence). The CDR3 length is 14 residues. The DNA of the CDR3 is TGTGCCAGCAGCTTGGCCATGCGGGAGTACGAGCAGTACTTC. Its translation is CASSLAMREYEQYF.

The chain carries TRBV5-1 and TRBJ1-1; D is possibly TRBD1 (6 bases). Germline V gives CDR1 SGHRS, CDR2 YFSETQ. The V gene lost 5 bases and the J gene lost 5 bases, with 16 bases spanning the gap. The CDR3 contains 14 residues. The DNA of the CDR3 is TGCGCCAGCAGACGGACAGAGGTCAATACTGAAGCTTTCTTT. Encoded protein: CASRRTEVNTEAFF.

The sample holds a few counts of this clonotype. The rearrangement joins TRBV11-2 to TRBJ2-3; TRBD2 matches at 9 bases. Trimming cost V 6 bases and J 4 bases; bases outside gene matches: 8. The CDR3 is 15 residues long. Germline-derived CDR1 and CDR2 are SGHAT and FQNNGV. CDR3 nucleotides: TGTGCCAGCAGGCGTAGCGGGAGTGGGGCAGATACGCAGTATTTT. Encoded protein: CASRRSGSGADTQYF.

V and J are TRBV20-1 and TRBJ1-1; 8 bases agree with TRBD1. There are 15 residues in the CDR3. Germline CDR1 DFQATT, CDR2 SNEGSKA (reference sequence). V shed 3 bases and J 2 bases; nucleotides not matched to a gene: 8. In DNA form, the CDR3 reads TGCAGTGCTAGTGTTGCGGGACAGGCAAACACTGAAGCTTTCTTT. Its protein is CSASVAGQANTEAFF.

This clonotype was detected a few times. The rearrangement links TRBV5-1 to TRBJ2-1; no reliable D call. Germline V gives CDR1 SGHRS, CDR2 YFSETQ. V was clipped by 0 bases and J by 9 bases, with 13 bases between them. The CDR3 has 14 amino acids. CDR3 amino acids: CASSLEVSGGEQFF. CDR3 DNA sequence: TGCGCCAGCAGCTTGGAAGTCTCCGGTGGTGAGCAGTTCTTC.

This clonotype was detected a few times. The chain couples TRBV20-1 to TRBJ1-1, with a tentative D call TRBD1 (6 bases). The V gene's germline CDR1 is DFQATT and CDR2 SNEGSKA (reference sequence). Deletions cut 3 bases from V and 3 bases from J, with 11 bases between. The CDR3 loop spans 13 amino acids. This chain's CDR3 is CSASSGGDTEAFF. The CDR3 DNA is TGCAGTGCTAGTTCGGGGGGCGACACTGAAGCTTTCTTT.

The chain has TRBV2 and TRBJ2-2, with TRBD2 as a possible D gene (7 bases). This CDR3 region has 15 residues. The ends were cut back, 4 bases at V and 6 bases at J, with 15 bases in the middle. Per germline, CDR1 SNHLY and CDR2 FYNNEI. The CDR3, as DNA: TGTGCCAGCAGTGCGCCGAAGGGGGGGCCCGGGGAGCTGTTTTTT. Translated: CASSAPKGGPGELFF.

This clonotype came up many times. The rearrangement links TRBV5-1 to TRBJ1-1; D is undetermined. Trimming left V 4 bases short and J 1 base short, with 14 bases between. From germline, CDR1 is SGHRS and CDR2 YFSETQ. The CDR3 length is 15 residues. CDR3 nucleotide sequence: TGCGCCAGCAGCCCCGTTCGGACGGAGAACACTGAAGCTTTCTTT. This sequence encodes CASSPVRTENTEAFF.